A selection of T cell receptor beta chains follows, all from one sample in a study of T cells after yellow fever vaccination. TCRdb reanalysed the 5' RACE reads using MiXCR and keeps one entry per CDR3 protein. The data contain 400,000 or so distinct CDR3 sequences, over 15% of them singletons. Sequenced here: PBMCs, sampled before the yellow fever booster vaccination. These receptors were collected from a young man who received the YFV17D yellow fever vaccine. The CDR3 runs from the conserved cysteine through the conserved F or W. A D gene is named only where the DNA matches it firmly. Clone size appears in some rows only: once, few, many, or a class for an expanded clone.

cdr3_aa: CASSWRDREEF; cdr3_nt: TGTGCCAGCAGCTGGCGGGACAGGGAAGAATTT; v_call: TRBV7-2; clone_size: NA; j_call: TRBJ2-3; d_call: TRBD1
cdr3_aa: CASSQGARNTEAFF; cdr3_nt: TGTGCCAGCAGTCAGGGGGCGCGAAACACTGAAGCTTTCTTT; v_call: TRBV12-3/TRBV12-4; clone_size: many; j_call: TRBJ1-1; d_call: TRBD1
cdr3_aa: CATQIPSTDTQYF; cdr3_nt: TGTGCCACCCAAATCCCGAGCACAGATACGCAGTATTTT; v_call: TRBV6-6; clone_size: NA; j_call: TRBJ2-3; d_call: NA
cdr3_aa: CASSLKARGQETQYF; cdr3_nt: TGTGCCAGCAGCTTAAAGGCTCGCGGCCAAGAGACCCAGTACTTC; v_call: TRBV7-9; clone_size: NA; j_call: TRBJ2-5; d_call: NA
cdr3_aa: CASSFAGVETQYF; cdr3_nt: TGTGCCAGCAGTTTTGCGGGGGTAGAGACCCAGTACTTC; v_call: TRBV6-2/TRBV6-3; clone_size: NA; j_call: TRBJ2-5; d_call: TRBD2
cdr3_aa: CASSLYGAASDTQYF; cdr3_nt: TGCGCCAGCAGCTTGTACGGGGCCGCCTCAGATACGCAGTATTTT; v_call: TRBV5-1; clone_size: few; j_call: TRBJ2-3; d_call: NA
cdr3_aa: CASRPRGGLRDGYTF; cdr3_nt: TGTGCCAGCAGACCCAGAGGGGGGTTACGGGATGGCTACACCTTC; v_call: TRBV12-3/TRBV12-4; clone_size: NA; j_call: TRBJ1-2; d_call: NA
cdr3_aa: CASSQDRDRGHEKLFF; cdr3_nt: TGCGCCAGCAGCCAAGATCGGGACAGGGGTCATGAAAAACTGTTTTTT; v_call: TRBV4-3; clone_size: few; j_call: TRBJ1-4; d_call: TRBD1
cdr3_aa: CASSVEGEWTGNQPQHF; cdr3_nt: TGTGCCAGCAGCGTAGAAGGGGAGTGGACGGGCAATCAGCCCCAGCATTTT; v_call: TRBV9; clone_size: few; j_call: TRBJ1-5; d_call: NA
cdr3_aa: CASSLDGDRGIRADTQYF; cdr3_nt: TGTGCCAGCAGCTTAGATGGGGACAGGGGTATAAGGGCAGATACGCAGTATTTT; v_call: TRBV7-2; clone_size: few; j_call: TRBJ2-3; d_call: TRBD1
cdr3_aa: CASRNPETGYEQYF; cdr3_nt: TGTGCCAGCAGGAATCCAGAGACAGGATACGAGCAGTACTTC; v_call: TRBV27; clone_size: few; j_call: TRBJ2-7; d_call: NA
cdr3_aa: CATSRDRSYEQYF; cdr3_nt: TGTGCCACCAGCCGGGACAGATCCTACGAGCAGTACTTC; v_call: TRBV15; clone_size: NA; j_call: TRBJ2-7; d_call: TRBD1
cdr3_aa: CASSLWGDNGQFF; cdr3_nt: TGCGCCAGCAGCTTATGGGGTGACAATGGGCAGTTCTTC; v_call: TRBV5-1; clone_size: few; j_call: TRBJ2-1; d_call: NA
cdr3_aa: CASSQGSSGAPWRTDTQYF; cdr3_nt: TGCGCCAGCAGCCAAGGAAGTAGCGGGGCCCCATGGCGCACAGATACGCAGTATTTT; v_call: TRBV4-1; clone_size: few; j_call: TRBJ2-3; d_call: TRBD2
cdr3_aa: CASSLDHPGLSSYNEQFF; cdr3_nt: TGTGCCAGCAGCTTAGACCACCCGGGCCTCAGCTCCTACAATGAGCAGTTCTTC; v_call: TRBV11-2; clone_size: few; j_call: TRBJ2-1; d_call: NA
cdr3_aa: CASTPDRAGRQYF; cdr3_nt: TGTGCCAGCACTCCGGACAGGGCCGGCCGGCAGTACTTC; v_call: TRBV6-2/TRBV6-3; clone_size: NA; j_call: TRBJ2-4; d_call: TRBD1
cdr3_aa: CSAAGLAGGRNKAQYF; cdr3_nt: TGCAGTGCGGCGGGACTAGCGGGGGGACGCAATAAGGCCCAGTACTTC; v_call: TRBV20-1; clone_size: many; j_call: TRBJ2-5; d_call: TRBD2
cdr3_aa: CASSSGQLNQPQHF; cdr3_nt: TGTGCCAGCAGCAGCGGACAGTTGAATCAGCCCCAGCATTTT; v_call: TRBV6-6; clone_size: few; j_call: TRBJ1-5; d_call: NA
cdr3_aa: CASSLRLAGSQETQYF; cdr3_nt: TGCGCCAGCAGCCTCCGACTAGCGGGTTCCCAAGAGACCCAGTACTTC; v_call: TRBV4-1; clone_size: NA; j_call: TRBJ2-5; d_call: TRBD2
cdr3_aa: CSARDVRDSADTQYF; cdr3_nt: TGCAGTGCTAGAGATGTACGGGACTCAGCGGATACGCAGTATTTT; v_call: TRBV20-1; clone_size: NA; j_call: TRBJ2-3; d_call: NA
cdr3_aa: CASSPTDEGVKELFF; cdr3_nt: TGTGCCAGCAGTCCGACTGACGAGGGCGTCAAGGAGCTGTTTTTT; v_call: TRBV6-2/TRBV6-3; clone_size: few; j_call: TRBJ2-2; d_call: NA
cdr3_aa: CASMALAKPDTQYF; cdr3_nt: TGTGCCAGCATGGCCCTAGCGAAGCCAGATACGCAGTATTTT; v_call: TRBV27; clone_size: many; j_call: TRBJ2-3; d_call: NA
cdr3_aa: CASSPNRFLMNTEAFF; cdr3_nt: TGTGCCAGCAGTCCAAACAGGTTTTTAATGAACACTGAAGCTTTCTTT; v_call: TRBV6-5; clone_size: few; j_call: TRBJ1-1; d_call: NA
cdr3_aa: CASSPSHRTQYF; cdr3_nt: TGTGCCAGCAGCCCATCCCATAGAACCCAGTACTTC; v_call: TRBV7-8; clone_size: NA; j_call: TRBJ2-5; d_call: NA
cdr3_aa: CASSASPNNYGYTF; cdr3_nt: TGTGCCAGCAGTGCCTCTCCCAATAACTATGGCTACACCTTC; v_call: TRBV28; clone_size: NA; j_call: TRBJ1-2; d_call: NA
cdr3_aa: CASNKMVPGRAGATGELFF; cdr3_nt: TGTGCCAGCAATAAAATGGTCCCGGGGCGTGCGGGGGCCACCGGGGAGCTGTTTTTT; v_call: TRBV6-1; clone_size: few; j_call: TRBJ2-2; d_call: NA
cdr3_aa: CASSFVGTGANVLTF; cdr3_nt: TGTGCCAGCAGTTTTGTGGGCACTGGGGCCAACGTCCTGACTTTC; v_call: TRBV27; clone_size: few; j_call: TRBJ2-6; d_call: NA
cdr3_aa: CSVEVWQGAATDTQYF; cdr3_nt: TGCAGCGTTGAAGTGTGGCAGGGGGCCGCGACAGATACGCAGTATTTT; v_call: TRBV29-1; clone_size: many; j_call: TRBJ2-3; d_call: TRBD1
cdr3_aa: CASSRGLAGKNIQYF; cdr3_nt: TGCGCCAGCAGCCGAGGACTAGCGGGGAAAAACATTCAGTACTTC; v_call: TRBV4-1; clone_size: NA; j_call: TRBJ2-4; d_call: TRBD2
cdr3_aa: CASSAFPGQGYNEQFF; cdr3_nt: TGTGCCAGCAGTGCGTTCCCGGGACAGGGCTACAATGAGCAGTTCTTC; v_call: TRBV6-1; clone_size: NA; j_call: TRBJ2-1; d_call: TRBD1
cdr3_aa: CASSSINSGNTIYF; cdr3_nt: TGTGCCAGTAGCAGTATTAACTCTGGAAACACCATATATTTT; v_call: TRBV19; clone_size: few; j_call: TRBJ1-3; d_call: NA
cdr3_aa: CASRVTSGYEQYF; cdr3_nt: TGTGCCAGCAGGGTGACCTCGGGATACGAGCAGTACTTC; v_call: TRBV12-3/TRBV12-4; clone_size: few; j_call: TRBJ2-7; d_call: NA
cdr3_aa: CASSLALAGPGVF; cdr3_nt: TGTGCCAGCAGCTTGGCCCTGGCTGGCCCGGGGGTCTTC; v_call: TRBV5-7; clone_size: few; j_call: TRBJ2-1; d_call: NA
cdr3_aa: CASSYSIAFRGETHYF; cdr3_nt: TGTGCCAGCAGTTACTCGATAGCATTCAGGGGAGAGACCCACTACTTC; v_call: TRBV6-5; clone_size: NA; j_call: TRBJ2-5; d_call: NA
cdr3_aa: CSATLQGAEGYTF; cdr3_nt: TGCAGTGCTACACTACAGGGGGCGGAAGGCTACACCTTC; v_call: TRBV20-1; clone_size: few; j_call: TRBJ1-2; d_call: TRBD1
cdr3_aa: CSARRELSGYTF; cdr3_nt: TGCAGTGCTAGACGCGAGCTTTCTGGCTACACCTTC; v_call: TRBV20-1; clone_size: NA; j_call: TRBJ1-2; d_call: NA
cdr3_aa: CASSLVGETQYF; cdr3_nt: TGTGCCAGCAGCTTAGTTGGGGAGACCCAGTACTTC; v_call: TRBV12-3/TRBV12-4; clone_size: many; j_call: TRBJ2-5; d_call: NA
cdr3_aa: CASSGDRGGYNEQFF; cdr3_nt: TGTGCCAGCAGTGGGGACAGGGGCGGTTACAATGAGCAGTTCTTC; v_call: TRBV6-1; clone_size: NA; j_call: TRBJ2-1; d_call: TRBD1
cdr3_aa: CASSLSLYVTGELFF; cdr3_nt: TGTGCCAGCAGCTTGTCCCTATACGTCACCGGGGAGCTGTTTTTT; v_call: TRBV11-2; clone_size: few; j_call: TRBJ2-2; d_call: NA
cdr3_aa: CASSPLTSGAQETQYF; cdr3_nt: TGCGCCAGCAGCCCCCTCACTAGCGGGGCTCAAGAGACCCAGTACTTC; v_call: TRBV4-1; clone_size: NA; j_call: TRBJ2-5; d_call: TRBD2